This T cell receptor (beta chain) was recovered during a study of blood T cell repertoires in COVID-19. Study-wide context: Italy, Spain and the United States were the sources of the convalescent and acute COVID-19 samples. PBMCs, B-cell-depleted T cells, or T cells were the source of the cDNA or gDNA that made up the material.

TCRdb's copy holds only in-frame clones and misses some; the assay was immunoSEQ multiplex PCR. This table has nearly 200,000 clones, about 80% appearing once. Losses at the gene ends were 5 bases for V and 5 bases for J; bases not matched to a gene: 8. Germline V CDR1 and CDR2: LNHNV, YYDKDF (reference sequence). There are 15 residues in the CDR3. Participants spanned ages roughly 18 to 90 years and resided in 24 US areas. Cohorts were assigned according to the clinical history that participants reported. The TCR originated in a man aged 40-49 years who had recovered from COVID-19. The source material was PBMCs or T cells enriched from blood (not recorded which). V is TRBV15 and J is TRBJ2-1, with TRBD1 matching over 8 bases. The CDR3 protein is CATSARDRKDNEQFF. The CDR3 coding sequence is TGTGCCACCAGCGCCCGGGACAGGAAGGACAATGAGCAGTTCTTC.